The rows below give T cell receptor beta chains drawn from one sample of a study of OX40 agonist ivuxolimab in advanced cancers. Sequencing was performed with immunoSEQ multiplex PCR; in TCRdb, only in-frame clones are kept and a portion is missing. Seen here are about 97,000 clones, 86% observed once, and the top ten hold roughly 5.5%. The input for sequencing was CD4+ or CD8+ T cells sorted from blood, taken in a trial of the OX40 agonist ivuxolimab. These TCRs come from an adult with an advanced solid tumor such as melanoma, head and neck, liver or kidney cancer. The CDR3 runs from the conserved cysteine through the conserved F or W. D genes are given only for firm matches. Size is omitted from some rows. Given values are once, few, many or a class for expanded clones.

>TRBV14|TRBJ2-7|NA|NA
CASSQDSNEQYF
TGTGCCAGCAGCCAAGATTCCAACGAGCAGTACTTC
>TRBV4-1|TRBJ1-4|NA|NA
CASSHTRRATNEKLFF
TGCGCCAGCAGCCATACCCGTCGCGCAACTAATGAAAAACTGTTTTTT
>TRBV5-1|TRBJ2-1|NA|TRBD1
CASSGTGVSNEQFF
TGCGCCAGTTCCGGGACAGGGGTTAGCAATGAGCAGTTCTTC
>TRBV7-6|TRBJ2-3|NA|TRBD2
CASSLAPGGMADTQYF
TGTGCCAGCAGCTTAGCCCCGGGGGGAATGGCAGATACGCAGTATTTT
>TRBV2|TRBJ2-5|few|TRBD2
CASSHPFGRGGWETQYF
TGTGCCAGCAGCCATCCCTTTGGGAGGGGAGGATGGGAGACCCAGTACTTC
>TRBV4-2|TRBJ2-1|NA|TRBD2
CASSQRTSGGSAYNEQFF
TGTGCCAGCAGCCAACGGACTAGCGGGGGTTCAGCGTACAATGAGCAGTTCTTC
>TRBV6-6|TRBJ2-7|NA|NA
CASRSGERLRGEQYF
TGTGCCAGCAGATCAGGGGAGAGACTCAGGGGCGAGCAGTACTTC
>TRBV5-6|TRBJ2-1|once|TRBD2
CASSDSGGAMEQFF
TGTGCCAGCAGTGATAGCGGGGGGGCCATGGAGCAGTTCTTC
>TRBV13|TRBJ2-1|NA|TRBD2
CASRLAAIYNEQFF
TGTGCCAGCAGACTAGCGGCAATATACAATGAGCAGTTCTTC
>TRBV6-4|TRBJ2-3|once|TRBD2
CASSPSGGATDTQYF
TGTGCCAGCAGTCCGAGCGGGGGGGCCACAGATACGCAGTATTTT
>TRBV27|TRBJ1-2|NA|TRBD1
CASSLGQGLYGYTF
TGTGCCAGCAGCTTGGGACAGGGCCTCTATGGCTACACCTTC
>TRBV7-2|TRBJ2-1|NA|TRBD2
CASVRDGGSYEQFF
TGTGCCAGCGTGCGGGACGGGGGGTCATATGAGCAGTTCTTC
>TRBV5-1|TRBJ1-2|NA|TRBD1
CASSLVGTEPSGYTF
TGCGCCAGCAGCTTGGTCGGGACAGAGCCGTCGGGCTACACCTTC
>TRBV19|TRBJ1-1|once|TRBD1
CASSTQTGTGDTEAFF
TGTGCCAGTAGTACTCAAACCGGGACAGGGGACACTGAAGCTTTCTTT
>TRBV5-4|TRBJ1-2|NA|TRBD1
CASTLGAGGYGYTF
TGTGCCAGCACCCTCGGGGCAGGGGGGTATGGCTACACCTTC
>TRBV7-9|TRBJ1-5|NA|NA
CASSPGRTSVEPQHF
TGTGCCAGCAGCCCCGGACGGACCTCAGTTGAGCCCCAGCATTTT
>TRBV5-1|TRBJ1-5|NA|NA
CASSFDRNQPQHF
TGCGCCAGCAGCTTTGACAGGAATCAGCCCCAGCATTTT
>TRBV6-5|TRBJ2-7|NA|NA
CASSYSTKGGYEQYF
TGTGCCAGCAGTTACTCTACGAAAGGAGGATACGAGCAGTACTTC
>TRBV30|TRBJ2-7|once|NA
CAWTNNYEQYF
TGTGCCTGGACAAACAACTACGAGCAGTACTTC
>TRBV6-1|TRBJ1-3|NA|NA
CASSGTVSGNTIYF
TGTGCCAGCAGTGGTACAGTCTCTGGAAACACCATATATTTT
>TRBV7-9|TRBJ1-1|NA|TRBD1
CASSQETTGKTEAFF
TGTGCCAGCAGCCAAGAGACGACAGGGAAGACTGAAGCTTTCTTT
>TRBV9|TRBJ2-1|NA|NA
CASSGRDFVANEQFF
TGTGCCAGCAGCGGACGGGACTTCGTGGCCAATGAGCAGTTCTTC
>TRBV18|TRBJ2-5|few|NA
CASSPETQYF
TGTGCCAGCTCACCAGAGACCCAGTACTTC
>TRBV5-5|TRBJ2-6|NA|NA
CASSSDSGANVLTF
TGTGCCAGCAGCTCCGACTCTGGGGCCAACGTCCTGACTTTC
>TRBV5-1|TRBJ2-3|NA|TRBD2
CASSLLAGGDTQYF
TGCGCCAGCAGCTTGCTAGCGGGGGGGGATACGCAGTATTTT
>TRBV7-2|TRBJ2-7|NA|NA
CASSSELAYEQYF
TGTGCCAGCAGCTCGGAGCTGGCCTACGAGCAGTACTTC
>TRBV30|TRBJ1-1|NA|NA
CAWRGASNTEAFF
TGTGCCTGGAGGGGTGCGTCAAACACTGAAGCTTTCTTT
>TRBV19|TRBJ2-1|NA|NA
CASSIQKGYNEQFF
TGTGCCAGTAGTATACAGAAGGGGTACAATGAGCAGTTCTTC
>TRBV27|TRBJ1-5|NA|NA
CASRPWNTVNQPQHF
TGTGCCAGCCGCCCCTGGAATACAGTTAATCAGCCCCAGCATTTT
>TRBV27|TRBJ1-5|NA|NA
CASSSTTRRPQHF
TGTGCCAGCAGTTCGACTACCAGGAGGCCCCAGCATTTT
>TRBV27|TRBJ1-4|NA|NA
CASSLRQGNEKLFF
TGTGCCAGCAGTTTGCGGCAGGGAAATGAAAAACTGTTTTTT
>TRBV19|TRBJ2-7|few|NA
CASSRAYEQYF
TGTGCCAGTAGCAGGGCCTACGAGCAGTACTTC
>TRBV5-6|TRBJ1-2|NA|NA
CASSGRGGDYGYTF
TGTGCCAGCAGCGGCAGGGGAGGAGACTATGGCTACACCTTC
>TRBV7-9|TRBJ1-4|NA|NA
CASSLSGSEKLFF
TGTGCCAGCAGCTTATCGGGAAGTGAAAAACTGTTTTTT
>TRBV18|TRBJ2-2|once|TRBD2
CASSPLVLSGGTGELFF
TGTGCCAGCTCACCACTGGTTCTATCGGGAGGAACCGGGGAGCTGTTTTTT
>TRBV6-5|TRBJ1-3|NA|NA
CASSYSGGSGNTIYF
TGTGCCAGCAGTTACAGCGGGGGCTCTGGAAACACCATATATTTT
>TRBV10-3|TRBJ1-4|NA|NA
CAISERAEKLFF
TGTGCCATCAGTGAGCGGGCCGAAAAACTGTTTTTT
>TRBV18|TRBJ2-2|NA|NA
CASSLYTGELFF
TGTGCCAGCTCTCTATACACCGGGGAGCTGTTTTTT
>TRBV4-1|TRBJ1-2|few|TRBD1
CASSQDQGVGDYGYTF
TGTGCCAGCAGCCAAGATCAGGGGGTGGGGGACTATGGCTACACCTTC
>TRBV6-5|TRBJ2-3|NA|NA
CASSRYRGTDTQYF
TGTGCCAGCAGTCGCTACCGGGGAACAGATACGCAGTATTTT
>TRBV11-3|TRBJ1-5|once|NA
CASSLNSNQPQHF
TGTGCCAGCAGCTTGAATAGCAATCAGCCCCAGCATTTT
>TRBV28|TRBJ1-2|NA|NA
CASSLSATGDYGYTF
TGTGCCAGCAGTTTGTCGGCGACCGGGGACTATGGCTACACCTTC
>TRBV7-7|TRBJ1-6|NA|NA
CASSLVQAHYNSPLHF
TGTGCTAGCAGCTTAGTCCAGGCCCACTATAATTCACCCCTCCACTTT
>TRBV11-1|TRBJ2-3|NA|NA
CASSFDEQGGQYF
TGTGCCAGCAGCTTTGATGAACAGGGCGGGCAGTATTTT
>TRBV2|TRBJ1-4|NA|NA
CASRVRMRNEKLFF
TGTGCCAGCAGGGTCCGAATGCGCAATGAAAAACTGTTTTTT
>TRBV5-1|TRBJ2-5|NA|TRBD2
CASSLDPTSRETQYF
TGCGCCAGCAGCTTGGACCCGACTAGCCGCGAGACCCAGTACTTC
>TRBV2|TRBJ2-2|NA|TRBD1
CAGGQTSTGELFF
TGTGCTGGGGGACAGACTTCCACCGGGGAGCTGTTTTTT
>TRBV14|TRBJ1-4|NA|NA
CASSQLGVANEKLFF
TGTGCCAGCAGCCAGTTGGGGGTGGCTAATGAAAAACTGTTTTTT
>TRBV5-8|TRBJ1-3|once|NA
CASSYDSSGNTIYF
TGTGCCAGCAGCTATGACAGCTCTGGAAACACCATATATTTT
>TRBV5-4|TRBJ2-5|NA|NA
CASSSGGVGVETQYF
TGTGCCAGCAGCTCGGGTGGGGTAGGAGTCGAGACCCAGTACTTC